What follows are 18 T cell receptor beta chains derived from one specimen sequenced in a study of cytomegalovirus exposure and HLA in healthy donors. The PCR ran on 60 Vbeta and 13 Jbeta primers. The method was immunoSEQ multiplex PCR; TCRdb's version includes in-frame clones alone and lacks a portion of them. In all, the sample yields tens of thousands of clones. Input material: PBMCs. The receptor set was obtained from a woman aged 40 to 55 in good health and CMV-seronegative.

This rearrangement joins TRBV15 to TRBJ2-7; D is perhaps TRBD2 (6 bases). Germline V CDR1 and CDR2: LNHNV, YYDKDF (reference sequence). CDR3 length: 16 amino acids. V lost 0 bases to trimming and J lost 2 bases, with 14 bases between them. The CDR3 loop reads CATSRDRGRPTYEQYF. The CDR3 DNA reads TGTGCCACCAGCAGAGATCGTGGGAGGCCCACCTACGAGCAGTACTTC.

J is TRBJ2-1 and V is TRBV4-3, with D possibly TRBD1 on 6 matching bases. With 4 bases removed from V and 9 bases from J, the gap between germline ends came to 10 bases. The V gene's germline CDR1 is LGHNA and CDR2 YSLEER. This CDR3 spans 12 amino acids. CDR3 protein: CASSLNRAEQFF. As DNA, the CDR3 is TGCGCCAGCAGCCTCAACAGGGCTGAGCAGTTCTTC.

The V and J genes are TRBV28 and TRBJ2-1; 8 bases map to TRBD2. J lost 7 bases, V lost 2 bases, and 7 bases had no gene match. Germline CDR1 reads MDHEN; CDR2 reads SYDVKM. CDR3 length: 15 residues. This CDR3 is CASSLRSGSPNEQFF. The CDR3 bases are TGTGCCAGCAGTTTAAGAAGCGGGAGCCCAAATGAGCAGTTCTTC.

The chain carries TRBV5-1 and TRBJ2-6, with 9 positions matching TRBD1. CDR3 length: 19 amino acids. Germline-derived CDR1 and CDR2 are SGHRS and YFSETQ. Trimming at V came to 0 bases and at J to 0 bases, leaving 7 bases not matched to a gene. The CDR3 DNA reads as TGCGCCAGCAGCTTGGCCAACAGGGGGCAGAGCTCTGGGGCCAACGTCCTGACTTTC. Protein: CASSLANRGQSSGANVLTF. Looking up the rest from reference TRBV5-1 and TRBJ2-6 gives the full variable domain: KAGVTQTPRYLIKTRGQQVTLSCSPISGHRSVSWYQQTPGQGLQFLFEYFSETQRNKGNFPGRFSGRQFSNSRSEMNVSTLELGDSALYLCASSLANRGQSSGANVLTFGAGSRLTVL.

The rearrangement uses TRBV6-5 and TRBJ2-1; 9 nucleotides agree with TRBD1. The CDR3 has 15 residues. Germline CDR1 is MNHEY and CDR2 is SVGAGI. V lost 7 bases, J lost 6 bases, and 10 bases stayed unmatched. CDR3 bases: TGTGCCAGCAAACACCGGGACAGGGCTTTCAATGAGCAGTTCTTC. It specifies CASKHRDRAFNEQFF.

The chain joins TRBV18 to TRBJ2-3; D gene unclear. Germline values: CDR1 KGHSH, CDR2 LQKENI. V was clipped by 0 bases and J by 5 bases, with 9 bases between them. This CDR3 region has 14 residues. DNA for the CDR3: TGTGCCAGCTCACCACCGAGAGCCGAAGATACGCAGTATTTT. This codes for CASSPPRAEDTQYF.

The chain links TRBV23-1 to TRBJ1-4; D perhaps matches TRBD1 (6 bases). TRBV23-1 is designated an ORF whose function remains uncertain. V was cut by 3 bases and J by 6 bases, with 11 bases left in between. The CDR3 totals 14 residues. CDR3 bases: TGCGCCAGCAGTCACCGGGACAAGGATGAAAAACTGTTTTTT. It encodes CASSHRDKDEKLFF.

V usage is TRBV9 and J usage is TRBJ2-1; 9 bases line up with TRBD2. The CDR3 contains 15 residues. V lost 3 bases and J lost 8; bases outside the gene matches: 9. Per germline, CDR1 SGDLS and CDR2 YYNGEE. CDR3 loop: CASSEGGGGAYEQFF. CDR3 coding DNA: TGTGCCAGCAGCGAGGGTGGCGGGGGGGCGTATGAGCAGTTCTTC.

J is TRBJ2-2 and V is TRBV10-3, with D tentatively TRBD2 (6 bases). Per the germline V gene, CDR1 is ENHRY and CDR2 is SYGVKD. Trimming removed 3 bases from V and 5 bases from J, with 16 bases in between. The CDR3 consists of 16 residues. The DNA of the CDR3 is TGTGCCATCAGTGAATCGTCGGCAGGAGGGACCGGGGAGCTGTTTTTT. Residues: CAISESSAGGTGELFF.

This sequence joins TRBV6-5 and TRBJ2-3; 8 bases are shared with TRBD2. The CDR3 extends over 14 amino acids. Per the germline V gene, CDR1 is MNHEY and CDR2 is SVGAGI. V lost 6 bases, J lost 4 bases, and 6 bases stayed unmatched. CDR3: CASSLRLAPDTQYF. The CDR3 region has the DNA TGTGCCAGCAGCCTGAGACTAGCGCCAGATACGCAGTATTTT.

The V gene is TRBV5-1, the J gene TRBJ1-1; D ambiguous. This CDR3 is built from 12 residues. The V gene's germline CDR1 is SGHRS and CDR2 YFSETQ. Trimming pared 1 base from V and 5 bases from J, leaving 6 bases between. The CDR3 DNA follows: TGCGCCAGCAGCTTGTCGGGGACTGAAGCTTTCTTT. Protein sequence: CASSLSGTEAFF.

J is TRBJ2-7 and V is TRBV11-1, with D perhaps matching TRBD1 (6 bases). The germline V gene has CDR1 SGHAT and CDR2 FQDESV (reference sequence). V gave up 7 bases and J gave up 0 bases, with 10 bases separating them. The CDR3 has 13 amino acids. CDR3: CASNTGSSYEQYF. CDR3 DNA sequence: TGTGCCAGCAACACAGGGAGCTCCTACGAGCAGTACTTC.

The rearrangement joins TRBV5-4 to TRBJ2-1; 10 nucleotides agree with TRBD2. Germline CDR1 SGHNT, CDR2 YYREEE (reference sequence). The CDR3 is 15 residues long. Trimming took 5 bases from V and 8 from J; bases not matched to a gene: 10. The CDR3, as DNA: TGTGCCAGCAGATTCCGACTAGCGGGTAAAGATGAGCAGTTCTTC. Translation: CASRFRLAGKDEQFF.

This chain uses TRBV6-1 with TRBJ2-7; 10 bases fit TRBD1. Germline V gene sequence: CDR1 MNHNS, CDR2 SASEGT. This CDR3 has 14 residues. V was pared by 5 bases and J by 1 base, with 2 bases of the junction left unmatched. The chain's CDR3 is CASSRDRGSYEQYF. CDR3 sequence (DNA): TGTGCCAGCAGTAGGGACAGGGGATCCTACGAGCAGTACTTC.

V and J are TRBV6-5 and TRBJ1-2; 7 bases match TRBD1. Losses at the gene ends were 4 bases for V and 1 base for J; bases not matched to a gene: 3. Looked up from germline, CDR1 is MNHEY and CDR2 is SVGAGI. The CDR3 covers 14 residues. For the CDR3, the DNA is TGTGCCAGCAGTTTCGACAGGGATAACTATGGCTACACCTTC. It specifies CASSFDRDNYGYTF.

The J gene is TRBJ1-5, the V gene TRBV4-3, with 7 bases aligning to TRBD1. Germline lookup yields CDR1 LGHNA and CDR2 YSLEER. This CDR3 has 14 amino acids. After removal of 5 bases from V and 4 bases from J, the junction contained 5 bases not matched to a gene. The CDR3 bases are TGCGCCAGCAGCGTCGGGACAGCTAATCAGCCCCAGCATTTT. It codes for CASSVGTANQPQHF.

The rearrangement joins TRBV7-2 to TRBJ2-7, with 8 bases that match TRBD2. The CDR3 has 14 amino acids. Germline loops: CDR1 SGHTA, CDR2 FQGNSA. V shed 1 base, J shed 2 bases, and the junction held 1 base outside the gene matches. The CDR3 region has the DNA TGTGCCAGCAGCTTAGTAGCGGGGCCCTACGAGCAGTACTTC. This sequence encodes CASSLVAGPYEQYF.

This chain uses TRBV9 with TRBJ1-1, with a weak D call TRBD1 (5 bases). This CDR3 has 14 amino acids. V shed 3 bases and J shed 3 bases, with 12 bases lying between them. Germline V CDR1 and CDR2: SGDLS, YYNGEE. CDR3 bases: TGTGCCAGCAGCGCCCAGGTCAGGGACACTGAAGCTTTCTTT. This sequence encodes CASSAQVRDTEAFF.